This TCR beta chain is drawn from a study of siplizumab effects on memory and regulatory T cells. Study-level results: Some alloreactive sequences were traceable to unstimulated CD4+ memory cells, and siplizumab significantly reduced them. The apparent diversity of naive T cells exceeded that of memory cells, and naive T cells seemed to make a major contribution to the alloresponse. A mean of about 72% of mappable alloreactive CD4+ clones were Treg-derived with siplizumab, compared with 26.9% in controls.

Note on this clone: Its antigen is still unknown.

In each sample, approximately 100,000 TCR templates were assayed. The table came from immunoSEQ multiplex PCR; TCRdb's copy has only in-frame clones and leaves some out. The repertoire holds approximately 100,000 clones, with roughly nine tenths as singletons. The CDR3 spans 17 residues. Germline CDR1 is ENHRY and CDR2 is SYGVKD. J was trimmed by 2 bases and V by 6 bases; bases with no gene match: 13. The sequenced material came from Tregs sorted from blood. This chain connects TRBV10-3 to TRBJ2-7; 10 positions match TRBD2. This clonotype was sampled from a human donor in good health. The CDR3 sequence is CAISPGWGLATTYEQYF. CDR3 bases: TGTGCCATCAGCCCCGGCTGGGGACTAGCGACCACCTACGAGCAGTACTTC.